Given below is one TCR beta chain in context. V dropped 4 bases and J dropped 3; count of bases not matched to a gene: 7. Germline lookup yields CDR1 MDHEN and CDR2 SYDVKM. This CDR3 region has 17 residues. This entry is derived from a study of blood T cell repertoires in COVID-19. Study-wide background: Samples representing acute and convalescent COVID-19 were sourced from the United States, Italy and Spain. PBMCs, B-cell-depleted T cells, or T cells provided the cDNA or gDNA that made up the material.

TCRdb's copy holds only in-frame clones and misses some; the assay was immunoSEQ multiplex PCR. There are around 170,000 clones in the sample; around four fifths occur only once, and approximately 14% lies in the top ten. The J gene is TRBJ2-3, the V gene TRBV28; TRBD2 aligns across 13 bases. Sequencing input: peripheral blood. The TCR sequence derives from a man aged 25 to 40 with active or convalescent COVID-19. The CDR3 reads CASSSSGTSGVTDTQYF. CDR3 bases: TGTGCCAGCAGTTCAAGTGGGACTAGCGGGGTTACAGATACGCAGTATTTT.